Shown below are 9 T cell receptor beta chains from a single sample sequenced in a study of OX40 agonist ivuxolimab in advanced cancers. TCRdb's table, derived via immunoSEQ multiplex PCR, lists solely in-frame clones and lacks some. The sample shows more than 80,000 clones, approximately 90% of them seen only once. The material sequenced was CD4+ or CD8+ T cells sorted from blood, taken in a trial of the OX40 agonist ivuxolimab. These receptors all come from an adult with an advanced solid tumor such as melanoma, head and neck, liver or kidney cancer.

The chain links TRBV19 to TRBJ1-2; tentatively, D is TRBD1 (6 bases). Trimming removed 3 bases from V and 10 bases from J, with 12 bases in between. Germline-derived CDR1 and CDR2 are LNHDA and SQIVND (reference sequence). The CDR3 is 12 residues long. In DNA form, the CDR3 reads TGTGCCAGTAGTATCGAGAGGACAGTCTACACCTTC. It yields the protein CASSIERTVYTF.

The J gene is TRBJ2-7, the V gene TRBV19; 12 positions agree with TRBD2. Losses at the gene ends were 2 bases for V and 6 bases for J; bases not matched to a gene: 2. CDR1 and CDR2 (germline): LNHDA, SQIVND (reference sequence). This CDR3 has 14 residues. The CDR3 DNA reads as TGTGCCAGTAGTATAACACTAGCGGGAGGCGAGCAGTACTTC. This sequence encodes CASSITLAGGEQYF.

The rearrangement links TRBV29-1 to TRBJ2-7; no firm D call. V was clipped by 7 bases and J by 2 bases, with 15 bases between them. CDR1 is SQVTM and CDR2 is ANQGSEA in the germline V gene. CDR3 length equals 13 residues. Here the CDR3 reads CSAYRDSAYEQYF. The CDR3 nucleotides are TGCAGCGCCTACCGAGACTCTGCCTACGAGCAGTACTTC.

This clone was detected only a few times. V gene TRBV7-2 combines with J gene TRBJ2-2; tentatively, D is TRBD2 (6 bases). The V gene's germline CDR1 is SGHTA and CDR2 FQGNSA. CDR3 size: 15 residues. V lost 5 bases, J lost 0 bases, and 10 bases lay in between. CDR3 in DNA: TGTGCCAGCAGCCGGACTACCACGAACACCGGGGAGCTGTTTTTT. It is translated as CASSRTTTNTGELFF.

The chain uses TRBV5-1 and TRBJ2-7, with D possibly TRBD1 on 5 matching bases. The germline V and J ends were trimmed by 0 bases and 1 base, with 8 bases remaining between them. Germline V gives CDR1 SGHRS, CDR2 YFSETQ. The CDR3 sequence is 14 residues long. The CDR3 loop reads CASSLADRSYEQYF. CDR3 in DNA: TGCGCCAGCAGCTTGGCCGACAGATCCTACGAGCAGTACTTC.

CDR3 sequence (DNA): TGCGCCAGCAGCTTGGAGGGGCCGCACAATGAGCAGTTCTTC. Encoded protein: CASSLEGPHNEQFF. The V call is TRBV5-1, the J call TRBJ2-1; tentative D call: TRBD1 (5 bases). Trimming shortened V by 0 bases and J by 5 bases, and 9 bases separated the two germline ends. The CDR3 covers 14 residues. Germline loops: CDR1 SGHRS, CDR2 YFSETQ.

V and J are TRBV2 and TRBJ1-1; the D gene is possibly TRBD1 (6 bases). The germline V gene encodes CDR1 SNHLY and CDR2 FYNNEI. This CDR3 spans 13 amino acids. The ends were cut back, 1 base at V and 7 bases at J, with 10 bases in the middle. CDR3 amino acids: CASSEDRAGEAFF. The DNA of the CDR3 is TGTGCCAGCAGTGAAGACAGGGCCGGTGAAGCTTTCTTT.

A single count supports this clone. CDR3 nucleotide sequence: TGTGCCAGCAGCCAGAGCTCAGGGAACACTGAAGCTTTCTTT. It codes for CASSQSSGNTEAFF. The V call is TRBV27, the J call TRBJ1-1; D ambiguous. The CDR3 sequence is 14 residues long. The V end was cut by 6 bases, the J end by 1 base, with 12 bases between. The germline CDR1 and CDR2 sequences are MNHEY and SMNVEV (reference sequence).

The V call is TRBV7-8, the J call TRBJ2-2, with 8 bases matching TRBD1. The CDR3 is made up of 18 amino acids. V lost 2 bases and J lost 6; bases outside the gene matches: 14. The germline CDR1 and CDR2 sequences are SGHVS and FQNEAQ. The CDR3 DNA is TGTGCCAGCAGCTTACGGGGGTGGGACAGGTCTTTTGCCGGGGAGCTGTTTTTT. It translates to CASSLRGWDRSFAGELFF.